The rows below give T cell receptor beta chains drawn from one sample of a study of T-cell reconstitution after alpha-beta-depleted transplantation in children. Via MiXCR, TCRdb re-called the PCR reads, giving one row per CDR3 protein. The sample has some 300,000 distinct CDR3 sequences, about 9.3% seen once. This material consisted of PBMCs from the stem cell graft donor, taken from the stem cell graft. Receptors originate from a human donor who donated a stem cell graft to a child with acute lymphoblastic leukemia. The CDR3 runs from the conserved cysteine through the conserved F or W. The D gene is left open where the match is weak. Not every row has a clone size; where given, it reads once, few, many or a size class.

j_gene	abundance	d_gene	len	v_gene	CDR3aa	CDR3nt
TRBJ2-3	many	TRBD2	14	TRBV6-2/TRBV6-3	CASGEREISDTQYF	TGTGCCAGCGGGGAGCGGGAGATCTCAGATACGCAGTATTTT
TRBJ1-2	many	TRBD1	14	TRBV7-2	CASRRDRRNYGYTF	TGTGCCAGCAGGCGGGACAGGCGAAACTATGGCTACACCTTC
TRBJ1-6	few	.	12	TRBV7-2	CASSAAVSPLHF	TGTGCCAGCAGCGCCGCCGTTTCACCCCTCCACTTT
TRBJ2-1	.	.	15	TRBV4-3	CASSQDRVASDEQFF	TGCGCCAGCAGCCAAGATCGGGTAGCTAGCGATGAGCAGTTCTTC
TRBJ1-2	few	.	17	TRBV4-3	CASSLTSGGGSGYGYTF	TGCGCCAGCAGCCTGACCAGTGGGGGGGGGTCGGGCTATGGCTACACCTTC
TRBJ2-7	.	.	19	TRBV11-1	CASSSVGWRVVGRWDEQYF	TGTGCCAGCAGCAGCGTGGGTTGGCGGGTGGTTGGCCGTTGGGACGAGCAGTACTTC
TRBJ2-3	few	.	13	TRBV20-1	CSAVRGGTDTQYF	TGCAGCGCCGTTCGTGGGGGCACAGATACGCAGTATTTT
TRBJ2-7	few	TRBD2	13	TRBV18	CASSPVLASEQYF	TGTGCCAGCTCACCAGTACTAGCGAGTGAGCAGTACTTC
TRBJ1-2	few	TRBD1	15	TRBV6-5	CASSYTTQGAYGYTF	TGTGCCAGCAGTTACACGACACAGGGGGCATATGGCTACACCTTC
TRBJ1-5	few	.	16	TRBV24-1	CATSDLVQVGNQPQHF	TGTGCCACCAGTGATTTGGTCCAGGTTGGCAATCAGCCCCAGCATTTT
TRBJ1-2	few	.	14	TRBV7-9	CASSSRTSDYGYTF	TGTGCCAGCAGCTCAAGGACGAGCGACTATGGCTACACCTTC
TRBJ1-5	few	.	18	TRBV15	CATSREPPAGLSNQPQHF	TGTGCCACCAGCAGAGAGCCCCCAGCGGGATTGAGCAATCAGCCCCAGCATTTT
TRBJ2-5	many	.	16	TRBV27	CASSYARGRYQETQYF	TGTGCCAGCAGTTACGCCCGCGGGCGCTACCAAGAGACCCAGTACTTC
TRBJ2-7	few	.	16	TRBV7-9	CASSLGRWGAPYEQYF	TGTGCCAGCAGCTTGGGACGCTGGGGGGCTCCCTACGAGCAGTACTTC
TRBJ2-7	.	TRBD2	16	TRBV7-9	CASSSRLAGRSYEQYF	TGTGCCAGCAGCTCACGACTAGCGGGTCGCTCCTACGAGCAGTACTTC
TRBJ2-3	.	TRBD2	18	TRBV3-1	CASSQGRSGTSGRLAQYF	TGTGCCAGCAGCCAAGGTAGATCCGGGACTAGCGGGAGATTGGCGCAGTATTTT
TRBJ2-2	.	TRBD2	16	TRBV5-6	CASSLILAGYTGELFF	TGTGCCAGCAGCTTGATTCTAGCGGGTTACACCGGGGAGCTGTTTTTT
TRBJ2-7	many	TRBD1	12	TRBV7-8	CASSYRDSEQYF	TGTGCCAGCAGCTACCGGGACAGCGAGCAGTACTTC
TRBJ2-5	.	.	13	TRBV12-3/TRBV12-4	CASSWALRETQYF	TGTGCCAGCAGTTGGGCCCTCCGAGAGACCCAGTACTTC
TRBJ2-1	few	TRBD1	14	TRBV18	CASSSNDRGYEQFF	TGTGCCAGCTCATCGAACGACAGGGGTTATGAGCAGTTCTTC
TRBJ2-6	few	TRBD2	21	TRBV4-1	CASSQDSTSGRVSGAANVLTF	TGCGCCAGCAGCCAAGATTCTACCAGCGGGAGGGTTTCTGGGGCGGCCAACGTCCTGACTTTC
TRBJ2-5	.	TRBD1	14	TRBV12-3/TRBV12-4	CASSVLRGRETQYF	TGTGCCAGCAGCGTACTCAGGGGGCGAGAGACCCAGTACTTC
TRBJ1-2	.	.	15	TRBV4-3	CASSHSIGDDYGYTF	TGCGCCAGCAGCCACTCTATAGGCGACGACTATGGCTACACCTTC
TRBJ1-2	many	TRBD1	15	TRBV5-1	CASSLTGDSNYGYTF	TGCGCCAGCAGCCTAACAGGGGACTCTAACTATGGCTACACCTTC
TRBJ2-3	few	TRBD1	17	TRBV12-3/TRBV12-4	CASSPTGGISSTDTQYF	TGTGCCAGCAGTCCTACAGGGGGGATTTCTAGCACAGATACGCAGTATTTT
TRBJ2-2	few	.	17	TRBV12-3/TRBV12-4	CASSRPTGTPNTGELFF	TGTGCCAGCAGTCGGCCTACCGGGACCCCGAACACCGGGGAGCTGTTTTTT
TRBJ1-5	.	.	16	TRBV2	CAGSERAAFSNQPQHF	TGTGCCGGCAGTGAACGGGCAGCCTTTAGCAATCAGCCCCAGCATTTT
TRBJ2-3	many	.	13	TRBV11-3	CASSFGRTDTQYF	TGTGCCAGCAGCTTCGGCCGCACAGATACGCAGTATTTT
TRBJ2-1	few	TRBD2	15	TRBV20-1	CSARSGRVSYNEQFF	TGCAGTGCTAGAAGCGGGAGGGTCTCCTACAATGAGCAGTTCTTC
TRBJ2-7	few	TRBD1	14	TRBV7-8	CASSTGQGWYEQYF	TGTGCCAGCAGCACCGGACAGGGTTGGTACGAGCAGTACTTC
TRBJ1-1	few	.	17	TRBV12-5	CASGLASPDEANTEAFF	TGTGCTAGTGGTTTGGCTTCTCCCGATGAGGCTAACACTGAAGCTTTCTTT
TRBJ1-1	.	.	14	TRBV7-9	CASSRGLLRTEAFF	TGTGCCAGCAGCCGGGGGCTCCTGAGGACTGAAGCTTTCTTT
TRBJ2-1	.	.	14	TRBV6-1	CASSADLAPHEQFF	TGTGCCAGCAGTGCGGACCTAGCTCCCCATGAGCAGTTCTTC
TRBJ2-7	few	.	15	TRBV5-5	CASSLGAGGGYEQYF	TGTGCCAGCAGCTTGGGGGCCGGAGGGGGTTACGAGCAGTACTTC
TRBJ1-1	many	TRBD1	14	TRBV6-2/TRBV6-3	CASRWTGGYTEAFF	TGTGCCAGCAGATGGACAGGGGGCTACACTGAAGCTTTCTTT
TRBJ2-1	few	TRBD2	16	TRBV19	CASSPRTLAGENEQFF	TGTGCCAGTAGTCCCAGAACACTAGCGGGAGAAAATGAGCAGTTCTTC
TRBJ2-1	many	TRBD2	14	TRBV15	CATTGTSGYNEQFF	TGTGCCACCACCGGGACTAGCGGATACAATGAGCAGTTCTTC